This entry lists 27 T cell receptor beta chains sequenced from one sample in a study of T cell responses to AZD1222 COVID-19 vaccine. Only in-frame clones appear in the TCRdb table, and some are missing; sequencing was by immunoSEQ multiplex PCR. The profile shows about 120,000 clones, approximately 90% of them singletons. Sequenced material: peripheral blood, taken 28 days after the second AZD1222 dose. The receptors were gathered from an adult who received the AZD1222 COVID-19 vaccine.

The rearrangement joins TRBV7-9 to TRBJ1-3; TRBD1 matches at 7 bases. CDR3 length: 16 residues. CDR1 SEHNR and CDR2 FQNEAQ come from the germline V gene (reference sequence). V lost 5 bases, J lost 0 bases, and 7 bases stayed unmatched. The CDR3 loop reads CASSTRTGDSGNTIYF. Written as DNA, the CDR3 is TGTGCCAGCAGCACTAGGACAGGAGACTCTGGAAACACCATATATTTT.

This chain links TRBV18 with TRBJ1-1; TRBD1 is a possible D gene (6 bases). Deletions cut 3 bases from V and 4 bases from J, with 18 bases between. Germline V gene sequence: CDR1 KGHSH, CDR2 LQKENI. The CDR3 contains 16 residues. The CDR3 region is CASSPRQVRGGTEAFF. The CDR3 DNA follows: TGTGCCAGCTCACCCCGCCAGGTAAGGGGGGGCACTGAAGCTTTCTTT.

DNA of the CDR3: TGTGCCAGCAGTTTACGGCCTCCCGGGGAGCTGTTTTTT. Its translation is CASSLRPPGELFF. This chain links TRBV27 with TRBJ2-2; no reliable D call. This CDR3 comprises 13 residues. Trimming stripped 2 bases from V and 6 bases from J, with 7 bases between. Germline CDR1 MNHEY, CDR2 SMNVEV (reference sequence).

The rearrangement joins TRBV14 to TRBJ2-1; D uncertain. Germline lookup yields CDR1 SGHDN and CDR2 FVKESK. This CDR3 has 16 residues. The V and J ends lost 2 bases and 7 bases respectively, with 18 bases between them. In nucleotides, the CDR3 is TGTGCCAGCAGCCAAAGACCCGGTGCCCTTGGGAATGAGCAGTTCTTC. Protein sequence: CASSQRPGALGNEQFF.

This chain connects TRBV7-2 to TRBJ1-1; 7 nucleotides align to TRBD1. Germline trimming cut 5 bases from V and 4 bases from J; bases unmatched to any gene: 7. The CDR3 loop spans 14 amino acids. Germline V lookup: CDR1 SGHTA, CDR2 FQGNSA. CDR3 bases: TGTGCCAGCAGCCCACAACAGGGGTTCACTGAAGCTTTCTTT. Translating it yields CASSPQQGFTEAFF.

This clone was seen once. The chain couples TRBV18 to TRBJ2-7; no definite D call. V shed 1 base and J shed 4 bases, with 5 bases lying between them. The CDR3 runs to 12 residues. The germline gives CDR1 KGHSH, CDR2 LQKENI. CDR3 sequence reads: CASSPQVYEQYF. In nucleotides, the CDR3 is TGTGCCAGCTCACCACAGGTTTACGAGCAGTACTTC.

J is TRBJ1-1 and V is TRBV2; D ambiguous. V dropped 11 bases and J dropped 4 bases, with 17 bases sitting between them. The CDR3 loop spans 13 amino acids. The germline V gene encodes CDR1 SNHLY and CDR2 FYNNEI. CDR3 DNA: TGTGCCCGTAACAGCCTCTTCTCCACTGAAGCTTTCTTT. It codes for CARNSLFSTEAFF.

V is TRBV4-1 and J is TRBJ2-5; D unresolved. Germline V gene data show CDR1 as MGHRA and CDR2 as YSYEKL. This CDR3 comprises 14 residues. The V end lost 1 base, the J end lost 5 bases, and 11 bases lay between the germline ends. The CDR3 bases are TGCGCCAGCAGCCAAGTGAGGTCGAGCGAGACCCAGTACTTC. Amino acid sequence: CASSQVRSSETQYF.

This chain joins TRBV7-9 and TRBJ1-1, with no clear D. Germline V CDR1 and CDR2: SEHNR, FQNEAQ (reference sequence). The CDR3 is 13 amino acids. V was shortened by 1 base and J by 4 bases, with 7 bases between the two germline ends. This chain's CDR3 is CASSLDGFTEAFF. CDR3 bases: TGTGCCAGCAGCTTAGACGGGTTCACTGAAGCTTTCTTT. The complete variable domain, with remaining parts taken from reference TRBV7-9 and TRBJ1-1, reads DTGVSQNPRHKITKRGQNVTFRCDPISEHNRLYWYRQTLGQGPEFLTYFQNEAQLEKSRLLSDRFSAERPKGSFSTLEIQRTEQGDSAMYLCASSLDGFTEAFFGQGTRLTVV.

This clone was seen just once. The CDR3 region is CATSDGGRYEQYF. The CDR3 region has the DNA TGTGCCACCAGTGATGGAGGGCGCTACGAGCAGTACTTC. The genes are TRBV24-1 and TRBJ2-7, with D perhaps TRBD2 (6 bases). The CDR3 spans 13 residues. Trimming took 3 bases from V and 3 from J, leaving 8 bases between them. CDR1 is KGHDR, CDR2 SFDVKD, per germline.

The J gene is TRBJ2-3, the V gene TRBV24-1; the D gene is possibly TRBD2 (6 bases). The CDR3 length is 19 residues. Germline CDR1 and CDR2: KGHDR and SFDVKD. The germline V and J ends were trimmed by 2 bases and 3 bases, with 23 bases remaining between them. CDR3 in amino acids: CATSDYLGYGGLGTDTQYF. CDR3 nucleotide sequence: TGTGCCACCAGTGATTATTTGGGTTACGGGGGACTTGGGACAGATACGCAGTATTTT.

J is TRBJ2-1 and V is TRBV7-2; TRBD1 is a possible D gene (5 bases). Germline loops: CDR1 SGHTA, CDR2 FQGNSA. V was pared by 2 bases and J by 4 bases, with 12 bases between. The CDR3 contains 15 residues. CDR3 loop: CASSLRTIGYNEQFF. Written as DNA, the CDR3 is TGTGCCAGCAGCTTAAGGACAATTGGGTACAATGAGCAGTTCTTC.

The chain has TRBV7-2 and TRBJ2-1, with 12 bases identical to TRBD2. V gave up 0 bases and J gave up 14 bases; unmatched junction bases: 2. The CDR3 sequence is 13 residues long. Germline V CDR1 and CDR2: SGHTA, FQGNSA. Here the CDR3 reads CASSLALAGGEFF. The CDR3 region has the DNA TGTGCCAGCAGCTTAGCACTAGCGGGAGGTGAGTTCTTC.

Note on this clone: A junction end diverges from the germline sequence, so it may reflect a read error. The J gene is TRBJ2-2, the V gene TRBV7-7; D is ambiguous. The length of the CDR3 is 17 residues. The germline CDR1 and CDR2 sequences are SSHAT and FNYEAQ (reference sequence). This CDR3 is CASSPTNRFANTGELFF. CDR3 bases: TGTGCTAGCAGCCCGACGAACCGGTTCGCGAACACCGGGGAGCTGTTTTTT.

The chain couples TRBV3-1 (or the pseudogene TRBV3-2) to TRBJ2-7; 10 nucleotides match TRBD1. The trim removed 4 bases at V and 3 bases at J, leaving 0 bases unmatched. This CDR3 comprises 13 residues. CDR1 and CDR2 from the germline V gene are LGHDT and YNNKEL (reference sequence). Here the CDR3 reads CASSRTGGYEQYF. The CDR3 DNA reads TGTGCCAGCAGCCGGACAGGGGGCTACGAGCAGTACTTC.

V gene TRBV7-6 combines with J gene TRBJ2-3; 8 bases are a match to TRBD1. The ends lost 5 bases at V and 5 bases at J; junction bases unmatched: 15. This CDR3 region has 17 residues. Germline values: CDR1 SGHVS, CDR2 FNYEAQ. The CDR3 region has the DNA TGTGCCAGCAGCCGGTTAACAGGGGGACGAGGGCAAGATACGCAGTATTTT. This translates into CASSRLTGGRGQDTQYF.

In this sample, this clone turned up once. This chain uses TRBV28 with TRBJ1-2, with 8 bases matching TRBD1. CDR3 length: 17 residues. Germline trimming cut 2 bases from V and 6 bases from J; bases unmatched to any gene: 14. Germline CDR1 is MDHEN and CDR2 is SYDVKM. Here the CDR3 reads CASSLTGGKHQRDGYTF. The CDR3 nucleotides are TGTGCCAGCAGTTTAACAGGGGGGAAACACCAGCGGGATGGCTACACCTTC.

The chain has TRBV2 and TRBJ2-7; D perhaps matches TRBD1 (6 bases). The germline gives CDR1 SNHLY, CDR2 FYNNEI. Trimming shortened V by 7 bases and J by 1 base, and 14 bases separated the two germline ends. The CDR3 has 14 amino acids. The CDR3 reads CASNTADRSYEQYF. DNA of the CDR3: TGTGCCAGCAACACGGCGGACAGATCCTACGAGCAGTACTTC.

The chain uses TRBV4-1 and TRBJ1-1, with D possibly being TRBD1 (5 bases). CDR1 MGHRA and CDR2 YSYEKL come from the germline V gene. This CDR3 is built from 18 residues. The V and J ends lost 2 bases and 1 base respectively, with 20 bases between them. Here the CDR3 DNA reads TGCGCCAGCAGCCAAAAATCGGGGCTAGCACCTCGGAACACTGAAGCTTTCTTT. Residues: CASSQKSGLAPRNTEAFF.

V gene TRBV25-1 combines with J gene TRBJ1-5, with 8 positions matching TRBD1. Looked up from germline, CDR1 is MGHDK and CDR2 is SYGVNS. This CDR3 comprises 13 residues. Trimming at V came to 3 bases and at J to 10 bases, leaving 5 bases not matched to a gene. Written as DNA, the CDR3 is TGTGCCAGCAGTGAGGACGACAGGGGACCCCAGCATTTT. As protein: CASSEDDRGPQHF.

CDR3 sequence: CASSLTRVTGELFF. The DNA of the CDR3 is TGTGCCAGCAGCTTAACCAGGGTCACCGGGGAGCTGTTTTTT. The chain recombines TRBV7-2 with TRBJ2-2; tentatively, D is TRBD1 (5 bases). V shed 2 bases and J shed 4 bases, with 8 bases lying between them. Germline CDR1 is SGHTA and CDR2 is FQGNSA. The CDR3 has 14 residues. The whole variable domain, remainder taken from reference TRBV7-2 and TRBJ2-2, is GAGVSQSPSNKVTEKGKDVELRCDPISGHTALYWYRQSLGQGLEFLIYFQGNSAPDKSGLPSDRFSAERTGGSVSTLTIQRTQQEDSAVYLCASSLTRVTGELFFGEGSRLTVL.

The rearrangement links TRBV9 to TRBJ1-1, with D possibly TRBD1 on 6 matching bases. Germline CDR1 SGDLS, CDR2 YYNGEE. The length of the CDR3 is 14 residues. V was cut by 3 bases and J by 4 bases, with 13 bases left in between. The CDR3, as DNA: TGTGCCAGCAGCGCCCAACAGGGAGGCACTGAAGCTTTCTTT. Its translation: CASSAQQGGTEAFF.

The chain is built from TRBV28 and TRBJ1-5, with D unresolved. Between the trimmed V and J ends, which lost 6 bases and 0 bases, there was a span of 6 bases. Germline lookup yields CDR1 MDHEN and CDR2 SYDVKM. This CDR3 spans 13 amino acids. As DNA, the CDR3 is TGTGCCAGCAGAGACTATAGCAATCAGCCCCAGCATTTT. This gives the protein CASRDYSNQPQHF.

V gene TRBV7-9 combines with J gene TRBJ2-4; D is perhaps TRBD2 (7 bases). The CDR3 is 12 residues long. The germline V and J ends were trimmed by 8 bases and 7 bases, with 12 bases remaining between them. Germline CDR1 is SEHNR and CDR2 is FQNEAQ (reference sequence). The CDR3 sequence is CASSGGGNIQYF. DNA of the CDR3: TGTGCCAGCTCGGGGGGCGGGAACATTCAGTACTTC.

The chain links TRBV5-4 to TRBJ2-4, with D unclear. V shed 5 bases and J shed 7 bases, with 13 bases lying between them. The germline V gene encodes CDR1 SGHNT and CDR2 YYREEE (reference sequence). CDR3 length: 13 residues. The CDR3: CASSQKAANIQYF. CDR3 nucleotides: TGTGCCAGCAGTCAGAAGGCAGCCAACATTCAGTACTTC.

This clone was detected a few times. The chain carries TRBV6-5 and TRBJ2-1, with 7 bases fitting TRBD1. With V trimmed by 6 bases and J by 6 bases, 5 bases remained unmatched. Germline V gene lookup returns CDR1 MNHEY and CDR2 SVGAGI. The CDR3 extends over 13 amino acids. For the CDR3, the DNA is TGTGCCAGCAGCACAGGGGCGGGCAATGAGCAGTTCTTC. Its translation: CASSTGAGNEQFF.

The chain links TRBV28 to TRBJ2-1; D possibly matches TRBD1 or TRBD2 (5 bases each). CDR3 length: 13 residues. Looked up from germline, CDR1 is MDHEN and CDR2 is SYDVKM. V gave up 3 bases and J gave up 5 bases, with 8 bases separating them. The CDR3: CASSFRGDNEQFF. For the CDR3, the DNA is TGTGCCAGCAGTTTTCGAGGGGACAATGAGCAGTTCTTC.